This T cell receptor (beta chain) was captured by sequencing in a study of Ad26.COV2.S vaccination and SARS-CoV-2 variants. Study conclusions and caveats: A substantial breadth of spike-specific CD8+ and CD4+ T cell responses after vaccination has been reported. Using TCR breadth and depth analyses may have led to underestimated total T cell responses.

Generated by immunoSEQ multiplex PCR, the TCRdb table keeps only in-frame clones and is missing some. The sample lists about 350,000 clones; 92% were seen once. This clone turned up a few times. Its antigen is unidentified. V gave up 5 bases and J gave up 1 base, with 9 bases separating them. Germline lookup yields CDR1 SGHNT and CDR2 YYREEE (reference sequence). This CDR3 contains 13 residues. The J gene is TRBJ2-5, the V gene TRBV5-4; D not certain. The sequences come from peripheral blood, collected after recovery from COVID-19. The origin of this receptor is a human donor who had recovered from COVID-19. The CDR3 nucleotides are TGTGCCAGCAGTGAGGAACCCCAAGAGACCCAGTACTTC. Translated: CASSEEPQETQYF. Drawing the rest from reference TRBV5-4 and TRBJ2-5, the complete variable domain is ETGVTQSPTHLIKTRGQQVTLRCSSQSGHNTVSWYQQALGQGPQFIFQYYREEENGRGNFPPRFSGLQFPNYSSELNVNALELDDSALYLCASSEEPQETQYFGPGTRLLVL.